These T cell receptor beta chains were read from a single sample in a study of Ad26.COV2.S vaccination and SARS-CoV-2 variants. Repertoires were generated with immunoSEQ multiplex PCR, while TCRdb's copy carries only in-frame clones and drops some. The table lists around 350,000 clones, 92% of them singletons. The input for sequencing was peripheral blood, taken after recovery from COVID-19. These receptors all stem from a human donor who had recovered from COVID-19. The CDR3 runs from the conserved cysteine through the conserved F or W. A D gene is named only where the DNA matches it firmly. Expanded clones get a size class; other rows say once, few or many, or leave the size out.

len	v_gene	j_gene	abundance	d_gene	CDR3nt	CDR3aa
15	TRBV7-9	TRBJ1-2	-	-	TGTGCCAGCAGCTTAGTTGGGGCCCTTAACTATGGCTACACCTTC	CASSLVGALNYGYTF
19	TRBV5-4	TRBJ2-7	-	TRBD2	TGTGCCAGCAGCTTGGATCCGGGACTAGCGGGGGGGGCCCCCTACGAGCAGTACTTC	CASSLDPGLAGGAPYEQYF
12	TRBV6-5	TRBJ2-1	-	-	TGTGCCAGCAGTTCCAGAGACAATGAGCAGTTCTTC	CASSSRDNEQFF
16	TRBV15	TRBJ1-2	-	-	TGTGCCACCAGCAGAGATCGAGCGGGGGCCCTCTATGGCTACACCTTC	CATSRDRAGALYGYTF
13	TRBV10-2	TRBJ2-7	once	TRBD1	TGCGCCAGCAGTGAGACAGGGGGCCGCGAGCAGTACTTC	CASSETGGREQYF
13	TRBV6-5	TRBJ1-5	-	-	TGTGCCAGCAGTCCACAGGAAAATCAGCCCCAGCATTTT	CASSPQENQPQHF
15	TRBV7-8	TRBJ1-2	-	-	TGTGCCAGCAGCTTTTTGACAGGAACGAACTATGGCTACACCTTC	CASSFLTGTNYGYTF
14	TRBV24-1	TRBJ2-1	-	-	TGTGCCACCAGTGACACGACAGGAAACAATGAGCAGTTCTTC	CATSDTTGNNEQFF
15	TRBV5-1	TRBJ1-1	-	-	TGCGCCAGCAGCAAGACGGGACAAAGGAACACTGAAGCTTTCTTT	CASSKTGQRNTEAFF
16	TRBV9	TRBJ1-2	-	TRBD1	TGTGCCAGCAGCGTAGCTTTAGACAGGGTTGGCTATGGCTACACCTTC	CASSVALDRVGYGYTF
16	TRBV10-1	TRBJ2-1	few	-	TGCGCCAGCAGCGAACGTCTAGCGTTTGGCTACAATGAGCAGTTCTTC	CASSERLAFGYNEQFF
15	TRBV6-5	TRBJ2-3	-	-	TGTGCCAGCAGCGACGGGCGTTTCGGTGCAGATACGCAGTATTTT	CASSDGRFGADTQYF
16	TRBV7-2	TRBJ1-2	-	TRBD1	TGTGCCAGCAGCTACCCAACAGGGGGCGGACCGGGCGGCTACACCTTC	CASSYPTGGGPGGYTF
12	TRBV2	TRBJ1-2	-	-	TGTGCCAGCAGTGAGAGACCGAGCTCCGGCACCTTC	CASSERPSSGTF
14	TRBV27	TRBJ2-7	-	-	TGTGCCAGCAGCTACCGGACAGCGGGTTACGAGCAGTACTTC	CASSYRTAGYEQYF
12	TRBV21-1	TRBJ2-5	-	-	TGTGCCAGGGACAGGGGCCAAGAGACCCAGTACTTC	CARDRGQETQYF
13	TRBV2	TRBJ1-1	-	-	TGTGCCAGCGAGGCACAGGGGAACACTGAAGCTTTCTTT	CASEAQGNTEAFF
14	TRBV5-1	TRBJ2-3	-	-	TGCGCCAGCAGCGGCGACAGGAGAAGAGATACGCAGTATTTT	CASSGDRRRDTQYF
15	TRBV27	TRBJ2-7	-	-	TGTGCCAGCAGTCCCAGGGACTTCCAGGGGCTCGAGCAGTACTTC	CASSPRDFQGLEQYF
18	TRBV7-2	TRBJ1-5	-	-	TGTGCCAGCAGCCACCGGGACACGCAACCTTATAGCAATCAGCCCCAGCATTTT	CASSHRDTQPYSNQPQHF
15	TRBV7-2	TRBJ1-5	-	TRBD1	TGTGCCAGCAGCGCCGAAGCAGGGGGCCGTCAGCCCCAGCATTTT	CASSAEAGGRQPQHF
17	TRBV27	TRBJ1-2	-	TRBD1	TGTGCCAGCAGTCCTCGGACAGGGGGGCCGGGTAACTATGGCTACACCTTC	CASSPRTGGPGNYGYTF
13	TRBV28	TRBJ2-2	-	-	TGTGCCAGCAGTTTATTGCCGACCGGGGAGCTGTTTTTT	CASSLLPTGELFF
16	TRBV7-9	TRBJ2-3	once	TRBD2	TGTGCCAGCAGCTTAGCCAGCGGGACTAGCACAGATACGCAGTATTTT	CASSLASGTSTDTQYF
13	TRBV27	TRBJ1-5	few	TRBD1	TGTGCCAGCAGTTTACAGGGGGGGCAGCCCCAGCATTTT	CASSLQGGQPQHF
10	TRBV29-1	TRBJ1-5	-	-	TGCAGCGTTCAGCGTTTGGCCCAGCATTTT	CSVQRLAQHF
13	TRBV2	TRBJ2-1	-	TRBD1	TGTGCCAGCAGTGGGGACAGGGGCCGGGAGCAGTTCTTC	CASSGDRGREQFF
15	TRBV10-3	TRBJ1-2	-	-	TGTGCCATCAGTGAGGCTACCGACCTCTACTATGGCTACACCTTC	CAISEATDLYYGYTF
16	TRBV12-5	TRBJ2-4	-	-	TGTGCTAGTGGTTTGGTAGTGGGCTCCGCCAAAAACATTCAGTACTTC	CASGLVVGSAKNIQYF
16	TRBV7-8	TRBJ2-3	-	-	TGTGCCAGCAGCTTTGTTGCCCCGGGGAGCACAGATACGCAGTATTTT	CASSFVAPGSTDTQYF
13	TRBV4-1	TRBJ1-1	-	-	TGCGCCAGCAGAGACAGAGTAAACACTGAAGCTTTCTTT	CASRDRVNTEAFF
13	TRBV29-1	TRBJ1-5	-	TRBD1	TGCAGCGTACAGACAGGGGTCCTAAACCCCCAGCATTTT	CSVQTGVLNPQHF
15	TRBV6-5	TRBJ2-7	-	-	TGTGCCAGCAGTCCTCGAGGAAGGGGCTCCTACGAGCAGTACTTC	CASSPRGRGSYEQYF
13	TRBV19	TRBJ1-1	-	-	TGTGCCAGTAGTATCGGAGGACAGCCTGAAGCTTTCTTT	CASSIGGQPEAFF
18	TRBV6-4	TRBJ1-1	-	-	TGTGCCAGCAGTGACATAGGGAGTCTATATAACATGAACACTGAAGCTTTCTTT	CASSDIGSLYNMNTEAFF
14	TRBV28	TRBJ2-2	once	TRBD2	TGTGCCGGTCAAAGCGGGGGGGACACCGGGGAGCTGTTTTTT	CAGQSGGDTGELFF